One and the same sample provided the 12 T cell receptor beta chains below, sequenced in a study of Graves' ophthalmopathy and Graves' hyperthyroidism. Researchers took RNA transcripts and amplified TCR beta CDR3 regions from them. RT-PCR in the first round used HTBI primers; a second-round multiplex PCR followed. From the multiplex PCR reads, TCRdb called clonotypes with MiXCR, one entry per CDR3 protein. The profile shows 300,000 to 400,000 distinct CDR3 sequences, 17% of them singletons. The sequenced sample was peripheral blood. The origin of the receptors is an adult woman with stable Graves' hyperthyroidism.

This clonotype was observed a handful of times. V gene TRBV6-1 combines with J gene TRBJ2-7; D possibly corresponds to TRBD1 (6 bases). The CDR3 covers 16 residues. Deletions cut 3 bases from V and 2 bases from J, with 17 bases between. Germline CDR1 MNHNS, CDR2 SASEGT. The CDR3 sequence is CASSDPDRSFAYEQYF. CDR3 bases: TGTGCCAGCAGTGACCCTGACAGGAGCTTCGCCTACGAGCAGTACTTC.

CDR3 coding DNA: TGTGCCAGTAGTAATCGGCCTAGCGGGTCGGAGACCCAGTACTTC. As protein: CASSNRPSGSETQYF. This chain joins TRBV19 and TRBJ2-5; TRBD2 agrees at 8 bases. Germline CDR1 reads LNHDA; CDR2 reads SQIVND (reference sequence). The CDR3 sequence is 15 residues long. The ends lost 4 bases at V and 5 bases at J; junction bases unmatched: 9.

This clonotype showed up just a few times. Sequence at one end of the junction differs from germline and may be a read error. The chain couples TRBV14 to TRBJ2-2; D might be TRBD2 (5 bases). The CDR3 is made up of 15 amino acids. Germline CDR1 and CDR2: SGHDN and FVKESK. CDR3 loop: CASSQLIQNTGELSF. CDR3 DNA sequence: TGTGCCAGCAGCCAATTGATCCAGAACACCGGGGAGCTGTCTTTT.

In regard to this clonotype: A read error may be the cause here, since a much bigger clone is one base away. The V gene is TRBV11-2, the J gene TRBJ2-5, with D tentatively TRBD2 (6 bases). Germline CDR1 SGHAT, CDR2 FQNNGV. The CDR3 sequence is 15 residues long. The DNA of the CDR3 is TGTGCCGGCAGCTTTGGAGGGGTTGGCCAAGAGACCCAGTACTTC. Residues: CAGSFGGVGQETQYF.

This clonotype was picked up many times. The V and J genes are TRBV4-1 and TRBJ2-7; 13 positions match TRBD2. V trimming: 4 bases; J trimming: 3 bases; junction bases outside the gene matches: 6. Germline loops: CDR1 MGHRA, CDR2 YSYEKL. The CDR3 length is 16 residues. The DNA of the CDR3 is TGCGCCAGCAGCCCCGGGACTAGCGGGACAAACTACGAGCAGTACTTC. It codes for CASSPGTSGTNYEQYF.

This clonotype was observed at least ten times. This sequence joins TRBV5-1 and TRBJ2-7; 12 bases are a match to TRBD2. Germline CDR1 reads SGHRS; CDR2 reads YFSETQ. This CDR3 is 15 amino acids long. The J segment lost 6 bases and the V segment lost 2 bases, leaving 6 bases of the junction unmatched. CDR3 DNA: TGCGCCAGCAGCTTTCTAGCGGGAGGGCCGGTCGAGCAGTACTTC. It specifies CASSFLAGGPVEQYF. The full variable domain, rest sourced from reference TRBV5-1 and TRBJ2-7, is KAGVTQTPRYLIKTRGQQVTLSCSPISGHRSVSWYQQTPGQGLQFLFEYFSETQRNKGNFPGRFSGRQFSNSRSEMNVSTLELGDSALYLCASSFLAGGPVEQYFGPGTRLTVT.

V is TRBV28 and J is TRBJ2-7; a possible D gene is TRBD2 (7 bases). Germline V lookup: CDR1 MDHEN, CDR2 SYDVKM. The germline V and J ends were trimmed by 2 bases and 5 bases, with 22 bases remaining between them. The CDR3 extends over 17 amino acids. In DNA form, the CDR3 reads TGTGCCAGCAGTTTAAAGGGGGGGGGGATAGGACTGGACGAGCAGTACTTC. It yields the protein CASSLKGGGIGLDEQYF. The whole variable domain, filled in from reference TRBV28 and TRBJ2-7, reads DVKVTQSSRYLVKRTGEKVFLECVQDMDHENMFWYRQDPGLGLRLIYFSYDVKMKEKGDIPEGYSVSREKKERFSLILESASTNQTSMYLCASSLKGGGIGLDEQYFGPGTRLTVT.

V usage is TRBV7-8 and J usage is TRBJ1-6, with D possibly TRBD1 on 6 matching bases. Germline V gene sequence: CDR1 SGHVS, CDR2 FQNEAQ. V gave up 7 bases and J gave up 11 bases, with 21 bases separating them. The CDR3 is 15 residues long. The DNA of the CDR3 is TGTGCCAGCACCCGGGGGGCAGGGGACGTGACACCCCTCCACTTT. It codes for CASTRGAGDVTPLHF.

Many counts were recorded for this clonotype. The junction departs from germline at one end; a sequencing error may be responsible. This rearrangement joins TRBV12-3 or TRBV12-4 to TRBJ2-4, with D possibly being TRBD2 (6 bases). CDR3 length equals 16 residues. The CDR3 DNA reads TGTGCCAGCAGTGGGTATTCTTCGGGGGAGGCCGACATTAAGTACTTC. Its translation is CASSGYSSGEADIKYF.

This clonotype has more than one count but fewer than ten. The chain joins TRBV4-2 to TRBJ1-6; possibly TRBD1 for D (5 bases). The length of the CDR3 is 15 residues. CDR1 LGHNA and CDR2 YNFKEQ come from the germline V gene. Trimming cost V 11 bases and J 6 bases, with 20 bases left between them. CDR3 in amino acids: CAAAGRGRSNSPLHF. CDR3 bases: TGTGCCGCTGCGGGGCGGGGACGCTCTAATTCACCCCTCCACTTT.

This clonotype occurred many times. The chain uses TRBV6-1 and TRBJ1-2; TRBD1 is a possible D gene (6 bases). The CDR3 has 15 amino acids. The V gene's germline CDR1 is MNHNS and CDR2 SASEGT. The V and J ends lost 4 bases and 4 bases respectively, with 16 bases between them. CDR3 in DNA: TGTGCCAGCAGTGGACCTCAGGGGCCGATCTATGGCTACACCTTC. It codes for CASSGPQGPIYGYTF.

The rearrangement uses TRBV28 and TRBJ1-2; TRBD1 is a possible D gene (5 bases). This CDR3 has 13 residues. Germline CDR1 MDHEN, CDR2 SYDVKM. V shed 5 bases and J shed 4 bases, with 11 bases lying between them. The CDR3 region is CASSEGTFYGYTF. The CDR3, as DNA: TGTGCCAGCAGTGAAGGGACCTTCTATGGCTACACCTTC.